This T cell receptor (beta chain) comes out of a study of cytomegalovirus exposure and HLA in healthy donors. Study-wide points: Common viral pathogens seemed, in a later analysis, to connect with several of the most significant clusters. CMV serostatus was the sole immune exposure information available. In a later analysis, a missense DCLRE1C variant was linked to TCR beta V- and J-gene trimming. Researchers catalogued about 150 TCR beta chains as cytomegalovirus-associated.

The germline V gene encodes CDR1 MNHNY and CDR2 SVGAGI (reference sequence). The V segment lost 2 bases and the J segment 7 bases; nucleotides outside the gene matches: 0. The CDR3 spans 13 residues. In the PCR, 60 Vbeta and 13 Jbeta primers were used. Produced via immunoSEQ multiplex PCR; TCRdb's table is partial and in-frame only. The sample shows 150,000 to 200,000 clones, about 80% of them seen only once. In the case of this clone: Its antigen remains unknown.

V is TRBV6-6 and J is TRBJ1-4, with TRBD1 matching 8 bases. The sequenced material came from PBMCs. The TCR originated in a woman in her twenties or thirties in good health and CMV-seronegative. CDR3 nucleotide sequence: TGTGCCAGCAGTTACACAGGGGGTGAAAAACTGTTTTTT. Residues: CASSYTGGEKLFF.